Below are 10 T cell receptor beta chains sequenced from a single sample in a study of metastatic and nonmetastatic thyroid tumors (dated by TCRdb to between 2020 and 2021). None of the patients had been given any treatment before thyroid surgery. The library was produced with PCR. Sequenced using an Illumina HiSeq 4000. TCRdb redid the processing of the public reads, applying fastp at Q25 and MiXCR, and retained in-frame beta chains. The sample yields more than 6,500 clones; approximately 31% were counted once. Roughly 13% of the sample comes from the top ten. Sample: adjacent normal tissue. The receptors here all came from a female donor with papillary thyroid cancer or a benign thyroid nodule (not recorded which). Some clones in this sample may be carry-over from other donors' samples.

The J gene is TRBJ2-7, the V gene TRBV2, with 8 bases aligning to TRBD1. The CDR3 is 15 amino acids. V dropped 8 bases and J dropped 0; count of bases not matched to a gene: 9. Germline V gene lookup returns CDR1 SNHLY and CDR2 FYNNEI. The CDR3 protein is CASYGTGLLSYEQYF. DNA for the CDR3: TGTGCCAGCTATGGGACAGGTCTTCTCTCCTACGAGCAGTACTTC.

The J gene is TRBJ1-2, the V gene TRBV5-1; D perhaps matches TRBD1 (6 bases). The CDR3 length is 14 residues. Germline V gives CDR1 SGHRS, CDR2 YFSETQ. The V end lost 0 bases, the J end lost 4 bases, and 10 bases lay between the germline ends. The CDR3 reads CASSLGQESYGYTF. The CDR3 nucleotides read TGCGCCAGCAGCTTGGGACAGGAGAGCTATGGCTACACCTTC.

This clone was picked up many times. The CDR3 DNA reads TGTGCCATCAGTGAGGGAGCCGGGACGGGGGGGGCTAGCTCCTACAATGAGCAGTTCTTC. Translated: CAISEGAGTGGASSYNEQFF. The chain is built from TRBV10-3 and TRBJ2-1; 8 bases map to TRBD2. V gave up 2 bases and J gave up 0 bases; unmatched junction bases: 15. CDR1 and CDR2 from the germline V gene are ENHRY and SYGVKD. The CDR3 extends over 20 amino acids.

This clone was seen more than once but under ten times. The junction departs from the called germline gene at one end, perhaps through a read error. V is TRBV29-1 and J is TRBJ2-6; tentatively, D is TRBD1 or TRBD2 (5 bases each). From germline, CDR1 is SQVTM and CDR2 ANQGSEA. This CDR3 contains 16 residues. The CDR3 is CSVEGSGSSGANFLTF. CDR3 in DNA: TGCAGCGTTGAAGGGTCAGGGAGCTCTGGGGCCAACTTCCTTACTTTC.

CDR3 in DNA: TGTGCCAGCAGTACGACAGGGGTCAATTGGGAGACCCAGTACTTC. Amino acids: CASSTTGVNWETQYF. This chain joins TRBV6-1 and TRBJ2-5, with TRBD1 matching over 8 bases. Germline loops: CDR1 MNHNS, CDR2 SASEGT. Unmatched junction bases numbered 10, after V lost 5 bases and J lost 5 bases. The CDR3 runs to 15 residues.

This clone appeared a few times. The J gene is TRBJ2-1, the V gene TRBV6-1, with 7 positions matching TRBD1. Trimming took 2 bases from V and 4 from J; bases not matched to a gene: 8. The CDR3 spans 16 residues. Germline assignment: CDR1 MNHNS and CDR2 SASEGT. CDR3: CASSESGDRGYNEQFF. CDR3 in DNA: TGTGCCAGCAGTGAATCAGGGGACAGAGGTTACAATGAGCAGTTCTTC.

This clone was counted many times. The sample carries other DNA sequences with the same CDR3. This sequence joins TRBV19 and TRBJ1-4; D not certain. Trimming took off 5 bases at V and 7 bases at J, with 14 bases between the two ends. The CDR3 runs 14 residues. Per the germline V gene, CDR1 is LNHDA and CDR2 is SQIVND (reference sequence). The CDR3 DNA reads as TGTGCCAGTAGTCCCCCCGGGTTTACTGAAAAACTGTTTTTT. Amino acids: CASSPPGFTEKLFF. Full variable domain (outside the CDR3, taken from reference TRBV19 and TRBJ1-4): DGGITQSPKYLFRKEGQNVTLSCEQNLNHDAMYWYRQDPGQGLRLIYYSQIVNDFQKGDIAEGYSVSREKKESFPLTVTSAQKNPTAFYLCASSPPGFTEKLFFGSGTQLSVL.

The CDR3 nucleotides are TGTGCCAGCACCCCCGGACGGATGAACACTGAAGCTTTCTTT. Its protein product is CASTPGRMNTEAFF. The gene calls are TRBV28 and TRBJ1-1; D gene unclear. Trimming took off 7 bases at V and 0 bases at J, with 12 bases between the two ends. Germline values: CDR1 MDHEN, CDR2 SYDVKM. The CDR3 contains 14 residues.

This clone has more than one count but fewer than ten. A much larger clone is a single base away; this may be a read error. Within the sample, other DNA sequences also encode this same CDR3. The V call is TRBV25-1, the J call TRBJ1-2; no definite D call. Between the trimmed V and J ends, which lost 2 bases and 8 bases, there was a span of 6 bases. Germline assignment: CDR1 MGHDK and CDR2 SYGVNS. The CDR3 totals 11 residues. Here the CDR3 DNA reads TGTGCCAGCAGTGAAGGTGGGGGCTACACCTTC. Protein: CASSEGGGYTF.

This clone was picked up a small number of times. The V gene is TRBV6-2 or TRBV6-3, the J gene TRBJ2-7; 10 nucleotides align to TRBD2. Germline values: CDR1 MNHEY, CDR2 SVGEGT. The length of the CDR3 is 17 residues. V gave up 5 bases and J gave up 4 bases; unmatched junction bases: 14. The CDR3 DNA follows: TGTGCCAGCAGTACCCGACTATCTAGCGGGAGACGTTACGAGCAGTACTTC. It translates to CASSTRLSSGRRYEQYF.